This TCR beta chain was profiled in a study of blood T cell repertoires in COVID-19. Study as a whole: Researchers got acute and convalescent COVID-19 samples from the United States, Italy and Spain. Nucleic acid was either cDNA or gDNA, and it came from T cells, B-cell-depleted T cells, or PBMCs.

The CDR3 sequence is 16 residues long. Germline loops: CDR1 MNHNS, CDR2 SASEGT. The ends were cut back, 2 bases at V and 0 bases at J, with 11 bases in the middle. Assay: immunoSEQ multiplex PCR; the TCRdb copy retains only in-frame clones and omits some. There are around 150,000 clones in the sample; around 85% occur only once, and 6.2% lies in the top ten. The cohort comprised adults aged roughly 18 to 95 years residing in 20 to 25 US areas. Researchers sorted participants into cohorts using their self-reported clinical history. This receptor was identified in a woman aged 40 to 50 who had recovered from COVID-19. Input material: PBMCs or T cells enriched from blood (not recorded which). The chain employs TRBV6-1 and TRBJ1-3; D not certain. CDR3 in amino acids: CASSESHSHSGNTIYF. For the CDR3, the DNA is TGTGCCAGCAGTGAATCTCACAGTCACTCTGGAAACACCATATATTTT.